This TCR beta chain was found in a study of T-cell reconstitution after alpha-beta-depleted transplantation in children. Unique molecular identifiers were used to barcode this TCRbeta library. In TCRdb, the PCR reads were re-called with MiXCR into one record per CDR3 protein. The top ten clones hold about 5.4% of a sample with about 480,000 distinct CDR3 sequences, around an eighth of them seen once. This clonotype occurred a few times. This CDR3 spans 14 amino acids. V was shortened by 1 base and J by 0 bases, with 7 bases between the two germline ends. In germline, CDR1 is DFQATT, CDR2 SNEGSKA (reference sequence).

The sequencing used PBMCs from the stem cell graft donor, collected from the stem cell graft. The source is a human donor who donated a stem cell graft to a child with combined immunodeficiency. The rearrangement joins TRBV20-1 to TRBJ1-5; unclear D gene. In nucleotides, the CDR3 is TGCAGTGCTAGAGGGCCTTATAGCAATCAGCCCCAGCATTTT. Translated: CSARGPYSNQPQHF.